The 12 T cell receptor beta chains reported below all come from one sample, sequenced in a study of neurological immune-mediated disorders. TCRdb passed the 5' RACE reads through MiXCR, listing each CDR3 protein once. This sample has approximately 30,000 distinct CDR3 sequences, with under 6.5% found just once. The source material was CD4+ T cells from blood. These receptors all come from a woman between 45 and 65 years old in good health.

This clonotype was counted many times. The chain uses TRBV28 and TRBJ2-2; D is ambiguous. This CDR3 has 14 amino acids. V lost 4 bases to trimming and J lost 2 bases, with 8 bases between them. Germline V gene lookup returns CDR1 MDHEN and CDR2 SYDVKM. The CDR3 bases are TGTGCCAGCAGTTCGTGGCGCAACACCGGGGAGCTGTTTTTT. Protein: CASSSWRNTGELFF.

This clonotype has ten or more counts. V usage is TRBV28 and J usage is TRBJ2-3; the D is unclear. V lost 8 bases and J lost 2, with 8 bases in between. This CDR3 has 12 residues. Germline CDR1 reads MDHEN; CDR2 reads SYDVKM. Here the CDR3 DNA reads TGTGCCAGCCGGACCACCACAGATACGCAGTATTTT. It yields the protein CASRTTTDTQYF.

This clonotype was seen many times. With a much larger clone just one base away, this may be a read error. V is TRBV9 and J is TRBJ1-6, with 7 bases aligning to TRBD1. This CDR3 comprises 15 residues. Germline V lookup: CDR1 SGDLS, CDR2 YYNGEE. Germline trimming cut 4 bases from V and 9 bases from J; bases unmatched to any gene: 10. CDR3 in DNA: TGTGCCAGCAGCCACCAACAGGGGACCGGTTCACCCCTCCACTTT. This codes for CASSHQQGTGSPLHF. Supplemented by reference TRBV9 and TRBJ1-6, the full variable domain reads DSGVTQTPKHLITATGQRVTLRCSPRSGDLSVYWYQQSLDQGLQFLIQYYNGEERAKGNILERFSAQQFPDLHSELNLSSLELGDSALYFCASSHQQGTGSPLHFGNGTRLTVT.

This clonotype showed up many times. The chain links TRBV7-2 to TRBJ1-1, with 8 positions matching TRBD1. There are 15 residues in the CDR3. J gave up 1 base and V 3 bases, and 4 bases lay outside the gene matches. In germline, CDR1 is SGHTA, CDR2 FQGNSA. DNA for the CDR3: TGTGCCAGCAGCTTCACAGGGGGTTCGAACACTGAAGCTTTCTTT. Its translation is CASSFTGGSNTEAFF.

This clonotype was seen many times. V usage is TRBV25-1 and J usage is TRBJ1-2; TRBD1 matches at 9 bases. Trimming took 7 bases from V and 2 from J; bases not matched to a gene: 5. This CDR3 region has 14 residues. Germline lookup yields CDR1 MGHDK and CDR2 SYGVNS. The CDR3 region is CASNRGTGNYGYTF. The CDR3 region has the DNA TGTGCCAGCAATAGAGGGACAGGGAACTATGGCTACACCTTC.

At least ten counts were recorded for this clonotype. The chain uses TRBV29-1 and TRBJ1-1; 10 bases agree with TRBD1. Germline CDR1 SQVTM, CDR2 ANQGSEA. This CDR3 contains 15 residues. The CDR3 reads CTGMGTGEAGTEAFF. CDR3 DNA: TGCACCGGCATGGGGACAGGGGAGGCCGGGACCGAAGCTTTCTTT.

This clonotype was observed at least ten times. CDR3 in DNA: TGCAGTGCTAGAGTTGAGGCTAGCGGGAGACGAGATACGCAGTATTTT. Translated: CSARVEASGRRDTQYF. The chain recombines TRBV20-1 with TRBJ2-3, with TRBD2 matching 10 bases. V was pared by 1 base and J by 5 bases, with 9 bases of the junction left unmatched. The CDR3 extends over 16 amino acids. Germline loops: CDR1 DFQATT, CDR2 SNEGSKA (reference sequence).

This clonotype came up many times. The gene calls are TRBV24-1 and TRBJ2-5; D possibly matches TRBD1 or TRBD2 (5 bases each). Trimming took 6 bases from V and 4 from J, leaving 14 bases between them. This CDR3 contains 14 residues. The germline CDR1 and CDR2 sequences are KGHDR and SFDVKD. The DNA of the CDR3 is TGTGCCACCAGTACCCCGAGAGGGGTAGAGACCCAGTACTTC. It codes for CATSTPRGVETQYF.

This clonotype was observed at least ten times. This sequence joins TRBV7-7 and TRBJ2-5; tentatively, D is TRBD1 or TRBD2 (5 bases each). The germline CDR1 and CDR2 sequences are SSHAT and FNYEAQ (reference sequence). The length of the CDR3 is 15 residues. Deletions cut 5 bases from V and 2 bases from J, with 15 bases between. In DNA, the CDR3 is TGTGCCAGCAGCCCACAATCGGGACGGCAAGAGACCCAGTACTTC. Protein: CASSPQSGRQETQYF. Variable domain in full (rest from reference TRBV7-7 and TRBJ2-5): GAGVSQSPRYKVTKRGQDVTLRCDPISSHATLYWYQQALGQGPEFLTYFNYEAQPDKSGLPSDRFSAERPEGSISTLTIQRTEQRDSAMYRCASSPQSGRQETQYFGPGTRLLVL.

This clonotype was seen at least ten times. The gene calls are TRBV5-6 and TRBJ1-3; D is ambiguous. Germline V lookup: CDR1 SGHDT, CDR2 YYEEEE. This CDR3 comprises 13 residues. Between the trimmed V and J ends, which lost 4 bases and 0 bases, there was a span of 5 bases. CDR3 amino acids: CASSQHSGNTIYF. CDR3 coding DNA: TGTGCCAGCAGCCAACACTCTGGAAACACCATATATTTT.

This clonotype was picked up many times. This chain links TRBV5-5 with TRBJ2-6, with D perhaps TRBD1 (6 bases). The CDR3 is 15 residues long. The V end lost 4 bases, the J end lost 1 base, and 9 bases lay between the germline ends. The V gene's germline CDR1 is SGHKS and CDR2 YYEKEE (reference sequence). As DNA, the CDR3 is TGTGCCAGCAGCGTGGACAGTTCTGGGGCCAACGTCCTGACTTTC. Protein sequence: CASSVDSSGANVLTF.

This clonotype was seen repeatedly, ten times or more. The J gene is TRBJ1-1, the V gene TRBV5-5; 8 bases match TRBD1. This CDR3 region has 12 residues. From germline, CDR1 is SGHKS and CDR2 YYEKEE (reference sequence). Unmatched junction bases numbered 5, after V lost 3 bases and J lost 10 bases. CDR3 residues: CASSSDRVGAFF. For the CDR3, the DNA is TGTGCCAGCAGCTCGGACAGGGTTGGAGCTTTCTTT.